This TCR beta chain was captured in a study of shared clonotypes between healthy human individuals (dated by TCRdb to about 2020). Study-wide context: The cohort comprised a couple of women and three men aged 18 to 49 years. Per donor, three plates each were used for CD4 naive and CD4 memory, two for CD8 naive, and one for CD8 memory. The study deeply sequenced blood TCR repertoires of about 5 healthy adults to estimate repertoire size and the extent of clonotype sharing between individuals. To increase sequencing depth and limit assay-specific biases, different laboratories used diverse techniques to prepare libraries and sequence TCR repertoires. Leukapheresis yielded between about 0.85 and 10 billion PBMCs per donor. What the work shows at the level of the full study, not this receptor alone: Compared with non-shared clonotypes, clonotypes shared by all four sorted-subset donors had higher generation probabilities. Incomplete sequencing was indicated by rarefaction of sorted-subset datasets, despite the large sequencing depth. The genetic and exposure-history diversity represented was limited by the small number of donors. Naive subsets generally had larger estimated clonotype richness than memory subsets. Sharing across several donors was observed for about 5% of naive CD4, 3% to 3.5% of naive CD8, about 2.3% of memory CD4, and roughly 0.4% of memory CD8 clonotypes. Pairwise subsampling led to the expectation that sequencing depth would affect the degree of clonotype sharing among donors. Sampling was limited to blood, and TCR repertoires in tissue likely differ from TCR repertoires in blood.

Points on this clone: The target of this receptor is not known. No much larger clone exists at a distance of one base, and base qualities are not known.

Using the deep immunoSEQ assay, multiplex PCR amplified TCR CDR3 regions from genomic DNA. Genomic DNA extracted from each cell subset was distributed evenly over all wells of several immunoSEQ 96-well plates, and each plate served as one replicate. Each replicate PCR for sorted subsets received about 210 ng genomic DNA, equal to around 32,000 T cell genomes. Purified libraries were measured with a Qubit 3.0 fluorometer, size-checked on a Bioanalyzer 2100, and measured again with the KAPA Library Quantification kit. Each immunoSEQ 96-well plate was sequenced on its own single-read 150-cycle Illumina NextSeq 550 flow cell. The source study handled its data this way. Because the immunoSEQ output held only junctional sequences and lacked quality scores, the filtering could not match the filtering applied to full-length reads. To assign V/J genes and CDR3, sequences were annotated against IMGT germline references using PyIR, a Python wrapper for IgBLAST v1.9. Any read was removed if the V/J assignment was weak (E-value above 1e-6), the CDR3 was missing, or the read contained stop codons, out-of-frame junctions, or ambiguous translated residues. V3J clonotypes were defined as sequences sharing the same inferred V gene, J gene, and CDR3 amino acid sequence. To compute the percentage overlap between repertoires, the number of shared unique clonotypes was divided by the size of the smaller repertoire. Three approaches were used to assess repertoire richness: RTK rarefaction, the Chao1 estimator, and Recon v2.1 estimates of unobserved clonotypes. For all TCRbeta clonotypes obtained by the gDNA method from a handful of donors, generation probabilities were computed with OLGA. Held by TCRdb, this immuneACCESS table contains in-frame sequences only and omits some clones. Under half of the omission traces to an unresolved V gene where checked; the cause of the rest is unknown. V and J calls and clone size come straight from that table; D and trimming were deduced from the DNA. The sample profile shows about 2 million clones; approximately 94% of them were found once. The top ten hold 1.2% of the sample.

Inclusive of the bounding cysteine and phenylalanine, the CDR3 is 15 residues long. CDR3 DNA is the only sequence kept; it has 45 bases, read in frame from the first base. The germline V gene encodes CDR1 SNHLY and CDR2 FYNNEI. Between the V and J ends, shortened by 1 base and 2 bases respectively, the junction contains 11 bases. CD8 naive samples were CD45RO-negative cells positively selected for CCR7, giving a CD45RA+CCR7+ population that excluded TemRA cells. Healthy HIV-negative adults with no recently reported acute infections or vaccinations were included as donors. Every donor was a Caucasian adult residing in Nashville, Tennessee, USA. Blood was collected by leukapheresis, and PBMCs were isolated by Ficoll-Histopaque density gradient centrifugation and then cryopreserved in liquid nitrogen vapor phase. Analytical flow cytometry was used to check the purity and quantity of every magnetically sorted T cell population. From each sorted fraction, genomic DNA was isolated and quantified by UV absorbance on a Nanodrop 2000c.

The sequence was obtained from a man aged 18 to 30 in good health. Sequenced material: naive CD8+ T cells sorted from blood. The sample's cell subset or site, from its label and the paper: CD45RA+CCR7+. The chain is encoded by TRBV2 joined to TRBJ1-2, and perhaps TRBD1 as D gene, on 6 matching bases. The base sequence is TGTGCCAGCAGTGAAGAGGCAGGGGAGAACTATGGCTACACCTTC. It encodes CASSEEAGENYGYTF.